Presented here are 14 T cell receptor beta chains from one specimen sequenced in a study of shared clonotypes between healthy human individuals. TCRdb's table, derived via immunoSEQ multiplex PCR, lists solely in-frame clones and lacks some. The sample yields hundreds of thousands of clones, 95% seen once. Naive CD8 isolation took CD45RO-negative cells positively selected for CCR7 and excluded terminally differentiated effector memory CD45RA+ cells. Sample: naive CD8+ T cells sorted from blood. The receptors here all came from a woman aged 25 to 39 in good health.

The V call is TRBV27, the J call TRBJ2-4, with D perhaps matching TRBD1 (6 bases). Trimming pared 5 bases from V and 1 base from J, leaving 15 bases between. This CDR3 has 16 residues. The germline CDR1 and CDR2 sequences are MNHEY and SMNVEV (reference sequence). The CDR3 DNA reads as TGTGCCAGCAGTCCGGGACAAATTTTCGCCAAAAACATTCAGTACTTC. This translates into CASSPGQIFAKNIQYF.

The chain carries TRBV29-1 and TRBJ2-7; 12 positions agree with TRBD1. After removal of 4 bases from V and 4 bases from J, the junction contained 5 bases not matched to a gene. Germline CDR1 and CDR2: SQVTM and ANQGSEA. The CDR3 spans 14 residues. The CDR3 spells CSVGDRGLGYEQYF. For the CDR3, the DNA is TGCAGCGTTGGGGACAGGGGGCTTGGGTACGAGCAGTACTTC.

The rearrangement links TRBV28 to TRBJ2-1; 16 bases line up with TRBD2. The germline V gene encodes CDR1 MDHEN and CDR2 SYDVKM. Trimming at V came to 7 bases and at J to 2 bases, leaving 11 bases not matched to a gene. The CDR3 runs 19 residues. CDR3 nucleotides: TGTGCCAGCACCTATGGGACTAGCGGGAGGGCCGGCCCCTACAATGAGCAGTTCTTC. Translation gives CASTYGTSGRAGPYNEQFF.

This clone came up once. The sample has other DNA sequences that encode this CDR3 too. The V and J genes are TRBV19 and TRBJ2-1; D might be TRBD1 (7 bases). Trimming removed 6 bases at V and 2 bases at J, with 14 bases between. This CDR3 has 15 residues. Germline loops: CDR1 LNHDA, CDR2 SQIVND (reference sequence). CDR3 in DNA: TGTGCCAGTAGCATCGCAGGGGGGACCTACAATGAGCAGTTCTTC. Amino acid sequence: CASSIAGGTYNEQFF.

The chain recombines TRBV11-1 with TRBJ2-1; D is possibly TRBD2 (6 bases). CDR1 is SGHAT, CDR2 FQDESV, per germline (reference sequence). There are 13 residues in the CDR3. Trimming pared 4 bases from V and 4 bases from J, leaving 8 bases between. CDR3 DNA sequence: TGTGCCAGCAGCTCCGGAGGGTACAATGAGCAGTTCTTC. Translation: CASSSGGYNEQFF.

Regarding this clone: Other DNA sequences in this sample translate to the same CDR3. The chain couples TRBV27 to TRBJ2-3; D is unclear. The CDR3 contains 12 residues. V was clipped by 5 bases and J by 1 base, with 4 bases between them. CDR1 is MNHEY and CDR2 is SMNVEV in the germline V gene (reference sequence). CDR3 DNA sequence: TGTGCCAGCAGTCCCGGCACAGATACGCAGTATTTT. It is translated as CASSPGTDTQYF.

The table lists this clone with a few counts. The rearrangement links TRBV9 to TRBJ1-2; D not resolved. The CDR3 is 15 amino acids. V lost 3 bases, J lost 1 base, and 13 bases lay in between. Per germline, CDR1 SGDLS and CDR2 YYNGEE. CDR3 region: CASSAYREINYGYTF. In DNA, the CDR3 is TGTGCCAGCAGCGCCTACCGGGAGATTAACTATGGCTACACCTTC.

The rearrangement joins TRBV4-1 to TRBJ1-5; D may be TRBD1 (6 bases). The CDR3 is made up of 17 amino acids. Germline V gene lookup returns CDR1 MGHRA and CDR2 YSYEKL. V was clipped by 4 bases and J by 1 base, with 17 bases between them. CDR3 loop: CASSLSGGTRSNQPQHF. The CDR3 nucleotides read TGCGCCAGCAGCCTAAGCGGGGGGACAAGAAGCAATCAGCCCCAGCATTTT.

This sequence joins TRBV7-8 and TRBJ2-2, with 9 bases matching TRBD2. Germline V gene data show CDR1 as SGHVS and CDR2 as FQNEAQ. With 6 bases clipped from V and 7 bases from J, the junction kept 12 bases outside the gene matches. CDR3 length: 16 amino acids. CDR3 amino acids: CASSTRLAGVIGELFF. The CDR3 DNA sequence: TGTGCCAGCAGTACCCGGTTAGCGGGAGTTATCGGGGAGCTGTTTTTT.

This clone was seen a single time. This rearrangement joins TRBV7-9 to TRBJ2-7; a weak D match, TRBD2 (6 bases). The CDR3 length is 15 residues. With 5 bases removed from V and 2 bases from J, the gap between germline ends came to 16 bases. Germline assignment: CDR1 SEHNR and CDR2 FQNEAQ (reference sequence). The CDR3 DNA reads as TGTGCCAGCAGCCCTTGGGGAGGCGGGACCTACGAGCAGTACTTC. Its translation: CASSPWGGGTYEQYF. The full variable domain, with the rest looked up from reference TRBV7-9 and TRBJ2-7, is DTGVSQNPRHKITKRGQNVTFRCDPISEHNRLYWYRQTLGQGPEFLTYFQNEAQLEKSRLLSDRFSAERPKGSFSTLEIQRTEQGDSAMYLCASSPWGGGTYEQYFGPGTRLTVT.

V gene TRBV7-6 combines with J gene TRBJ2-5; TRBD1 matches at 10 bases. Germline assignment: CDR1 SGHVS and CDR2 FNYEAQ. The CDR3 sequence is 16 residues long. J lost 3 bases, V lost 6 bases, and 10 bases had no gene match. CDR3 amino acids: CASSLNLGQGEETQYF. The CDR3 DNA reads as TGTGCCAGCAGTTTGAACCTAGGACAGGGGGAAGAGACCCAGTACTTC.

With respect to this clone: Within the sample, other DNA sequences also encode this same CDR3. This sequence joins TRBV19 and TRBJ2-1; the D is unclear. V was pared by 3 bases and J by 0 bases, with 9 bases between. The germline V gene encodes CDR1 LNHDA and CDR2 SQIVND (reference sequence). This CDR3 has 15 amino acids. CDR3 region: CASSIDSSSYNEQFF. In DNA form, the CDR3 reads TGTGCCAGTAGTATCGACTCGAGCTCCTACAATGAGCAGTTCTTC.

J is TRBJ2-1 and V is TRBV5-6; D might be TRBD1 (6 bases). The CDR3 has 16 amino acids. Germline-derived CDR1 and CDR2 are SGHDT and YYEEEE. Deletions cut 4 bases from V and 4 bases from J, with 18 bases between. CDR3 in DNA: TGTGCCAGCAGCATGCCTGGGGGCTCAAGGTACAATGAGCAGTTCTTC. Its protein product is CASSMPGGSRYNEQFF.

CDR3 amino acids: CASSPDLYNEQFF. In DNA form, the CDR3 reads TGTGCCAGCAGCCCAGATCTCTACAATGAGCAGTTCTTC. The chain uses TRBV27 and TRBJ2-1; D unclear. Germline CDR1 is MNHEY and CDR2 is SMNVEV (reference sequence). There are 13 residues in the CDR3. Trimming shortened V by 6 bases and J by 3 bases, and 9 bases separated the two germline ends.